Following are 13 T cell receptor beta chains from one sample sequenced in a study of blood T cell repertoires in COVID-19. This table comes from immunoSEQ multiplex PCR, and its TCRdb copy is limited to in-frame clones, with some not included. The sample includes around 280,000 clones, 85% to 90% of them seen just once. Sample: PBMCs or T cells enriched from blood (not recorded which). Every receptor here comes from a woman aged 18 to 35 with acute COVID-19.

The rearrangement uses TRBV7-9 and TRBJ2-5; perhaps TRBD2 as D (5 bases). The CDR3 has 12 residues. Germline V gene sequence: CDR1 SEHNR, CDR2 FQNEAQ (reference sequence). V was clipped by 8 bases and J by 5 bases, with 12 bases between them. For the CDR3, the DNA is TGTGCCAGCGCCACTAGATCGGAGACCCAGTACTTC. Its translation is CASATRSETQYF.

The chain couples TRBV29-1 to TRBJ2-3, with D maybe TRBD1 (5 bases). Germline loops: CDR1 SQVTM, CDR2 ANQGSEA. This CDR3 region has 14 residues. V lost 4 bases and J 4 bases, leaving 15 bases between the germline ends. CDR3 protein: CSVVGLTGPDTQYF. The CDR3 nucleotides read TGCAGCGTTGTGGGCCTCACAGGCCCAGATACGCAGTATTTT.

This rearrangement joins TRBV9 to TRBJ2-3; a weak D match, TRBD2 (6 bases). V shed 5 bases and J shed 6 bases, with 13 bases lying between them. This CDR3 has 13 amino acids. Germline loops: CDR1 SGDLS, CDR2 YYNGEE. The CDR3 protein is CASSFLAMDTQYF. The CDR3, as DNA: TGTGCCAGCAGTTTCCTAGCGATGGATACGCAGTATTTT.

This chain joins TRBV2 and TRBJ1-5; maybe TRBD1 (6 bases). From germline, CDR1 is SNHLY and CDR2 FYNNEI. V gave up 11 bases and J gave up 3 bases, with 14 bases separating them. The CDR3 has 13 amino acids. The CDR3 loop reads CASRWGPNQPQHF. The DNA for the CDR3 is TGTGCCTCCCGCTGGGGGCCCAATCAGCCCCAGCATTTT.

The table lists this clone with a few counts. The CDR3 is CASSLDRYYTF. CDR3 in DNA: TGCGCCAGCAGCCTAGACAGATACTACACCTTC. The V call is TRBV5-1, the J call TRBJ1-2, with D perhaps matching TRBD1 (5 bases). CDR1 and CDR2 (germline): SGHRS, YFSETQ. Trimming stripped 4 bases from V and 10 bases from J, with 11 bases between. CDR3 length: 11 residues.

The chain recombines TRBV21-1 with TRBJ1-2; the D call of TRBD1 is as the table states it, not checked on the DNA. TRBV21-1 is a known pseudogene. The CDR3 totals 14 residues. The chain's CDR3 is CARSGTGRNYGYTF. CDR3 DNA sequence: TGTGCCAGAAGCGGGACAGGGAGAAACTATGGCTACACCTTC.

V and J are TRBV30 and TRBJ2-2; 7 bases match TRBD1. V was pared by 8 bases and J by 4 bases, with 10 bases of the junction left unmatched. CDR3 length equals 14 residues. The germline CDR1 and CDR2 sequences are GTSNPN and SVGIG (reference sequence). CDR3 protein: CARDREGLTGELFF. DNA of the CDR3: TGTGCCCGCGACAGGGAAGGGCTCACCGGGGAGCTGTTTTTT.

The V call is TRBV4-1, the J call TRBJ2-1, with TRBD2 matching 10 bases. V trimming: 1 base; J trimming: 4 bases; junction bases outside the gene matches: 4. This CDR3 has 16 residues. CDR1 MGHRA and CDR2 YSYEKL come from the germline V gene. In DNA form, the CDR3 reads TGCGCCAGCAGCCAAGTTGGGACTAGCGTTTACAATGAGCAGTTCTTC. Amino acid sequence: CASSQVGTSVYNEQFF.

The chain links TRBV7-9 to TRBJ2-5; D might be TRBD2 (5 bases). The CDR3 runs 13 residues. The germline V gene encodes CDR1 SEHNR and CDR2 FQNEAQ (reference sequence). V was pared by 2 bases and J by 5 bases, with 9 bases between. For the CDR3, the DNA is TGTGCCAGCAGCTTACTAGAGGGCGAGACCCAGTACTTC. This codes for CASSLLEGETQYF.

The table lists this clone with a few counts. The rearrangement joins TRBV27 to TRBJ2-6; TRBD1 is a possible D gene (6 bases). The CDR3 runs 17 residues. Germline lookup yields CDR1 MNHEY and CDR2 SMNVEV (reference sequence). V shed 0 bases and J shed 0 bases, with 9 bases lying between them. The CDR3, as DNA: TGTGCCAGCAGTTTATCCCCACAGGGCTCTGGGGCCAACGTCCTGACTTTC. Translation gives CASSLSPQGSGANVLTF.

This clone has a single count. This specimen includes other DNA sequences encoding the same CDR3. The chain carries TRBV24-1 and TRBJ2-2; no clear D gene. Per the germline V gene, CDR1 is KGHDR and CDR2 is SFDVKD. Trimming took off 5 bases at V and 7 bases at J, with 7 bases between the two ends. This CDR3 contains 12 residues. CDR3 amino acids: CATSGHGGELFF. The CDR3, as DNA: TGTGCCACCAGTGGCCACGGCGGGGAGCTGTTTTTT.

The chain links TRBV7-9 to TRBJ1-6; D remains unclear. Germline V gene data show CDR1 as SEHNR and CDR2 as FQNEAQ (reference sequence). The CDR3 loop spans 14 amino acids. Trimming took off 2 bases at V and 7 bases at J, with 9 bases between the two ends. This CDR3 is CASSLQSGNSPLHF. The CDR3 DNA sequence: TGTGCCAGCAGCTTACAATCAGGCAATTCACCCCTCCACTTT.

The genes are TRBV11-2 and TRBJ2-3, with unresolved D. The CDR3 is 12 residues long. The V end lost 5 bases, the J end lost 4 bases, and 7 bases lay between the germline ends. Germline CDR1 is SGHAT and CDR2 is FQNNGV. The DNA for the CDR3 is TGTGCCAGCAGCCCCCTAGCAGATACGCAGTATTTT. This codes for CASSPLADTQYF. The variable domain in full, completed from reference TRBV11-2 and TRBJ2-3, reads EAGVAQSPRYKIIEKRQSVAFWCNPISGHATLYWYQQILGQGPKLLIQFQNNGVVDDSQLPKDRFSAERLKGVDSTLKIQPAKLEDSAVYLCASSPLADTQYFGPGTRLTVL.